The clone carrying this T cell receptor (beta chain) has more than one count but fewer than ten. What it binds is not known. This sample was included in a study of graft-versus-host responses after intestinal transplantation. Here immunoSEQ multiplex PCR was the method, and the copy in TCRdb shows in-frame clones only, minus some. The repertoire holds fewer than 110,000 clones, with 87% as singletons. The sequence came from a human donor who was the organ donor for an intestinal transplant. The sequencing used unstimulated CD4+ T cells sorted from spleen or lymph node cells, collected before transplant.

The CDR3 nucleotides are TGTGCCAGCAGCTTAGGGCGGGAAGAAGCTTTCTTT. Translating it yields CASSLGREEAFF. The chain combines TRBV7-3 with TRBJ1-1; no clear D gene. Trimming stripped 2 bases from V and 8 bases from J, with 9 bases between. CDR3 length: 12 amino acids. Germline V gene lookup returns CDR1 SGHTA and CDR2 FQGTGA.